A single sample is the source of the 17 T cell receptor beta chains below, sequenced in a study of blood T cell repertoires in COVID-19. Repertoires were generated with immunoSEQ multiplex PCR, while TCRdb's copy carries only in-frame clones and drops some. The table has roughly 150,000 clones, 85% seen once; the top ten hold roughly 8.4%. Sequencing input: peripheral blood. The receptors shown here come from a woman aged 80 or over with COVID-19, enrolled during active disease.

V gene TRBV6-5 combines with J gene TRBJ1-1, with unresolved D. This CDR3 has 11 amino acids. Trimming stripped 8 bases from V and 5 bases from J, with 9 bases between. Germline V gives CDR1 MNHEY, CDR2 SVGAGI. CDR3: CASYSSTEAFF. CDR3 in DNA: TGTGCCAGCTATTCGTCGACTGAAGCTTTCTTT.

The CDR3 here is CASSQPTGAANEKLFF. The CDR3 nucleotides are TGCGCCAGCAGCCAGCCGACAGGGGCGGCTAATGAAAAACTGTTTTTT. The V and J genes are TRBV4-1 and TRBJ1-4; 8 bases map to TRBD1. In germline, CDR1 is MGHRA, CDR2 YSYEKL. V shed 3 bases, J shed 3 bases, and the junction held 6 bases outside the gene matches. This CDR3 spans 16 amino acids.

This chain joins TRBV6-1 and TRBJ2-2; 7 bases are shared with TRBD1. From germline, CDR1 is MNHNS and CDR2 SASEGT. The length of the CDR3 is 13 residues. The V segment lost 6 bases and the J segment 4 bases; nucleotides outside the gene matches: 2. CDR3: CASRRQGTGELFF. CDR3 bases: TGTGCCAGCAGGAGACAGGGCACCGGGGAGCTGTTTTTT.

V is TRBV7-9 and J is TRBJ2-5; D perhaps matches TRBD1 (7 bases). CDR3 length: 15 residues. The V end was cut by 0 bases, the J end by 4 bases, with 12 bases between. Germline-derived CDR1 and CDR2 are SEHNR and FQNEAQ (reference sequence). CDR3 in amino acids: CASSLALQGGETQYF. The CDR3 bases are TGTGCCAGCAGCTTAGCTCTCCAGGGGGGAGAGACCCAGTACTTC.

The rearrangement uses TRBV28 and TRBJ2-3; the match to TRBD1 covers 8 bases. V gave up 4 bases and J gave up 3 bases; unmatched junction bases: 6. The CDR3 covers 15 residues. Germline V gene data show CDR1 as MDHEN and CDR2 as SYDVKM. In nucleotides, the CDR3 is TGTGCCAGCAGTTCCCCCGGACAGGGAACAGATACGCAGTATTTT. Its translation: CASSSPGQGTDTQYF.

In DNA, the CDR3 is TGCGCCAGCAGCCCCCTGGGACAGGGAGGGTTCATGAACACTGAAGCTTTCTTT. Protein: CASSPLGQGGFMNTEAFF. The rearrangement links TRBV5-1 to TRBJ1-1; TRBD1 matches 9 bases. Trimming removed 4 bases from V and 0 bases from J; junction bases left unmatched: 13. The CDR3 has 18 residues. CDR1 and CDR2 from the germline V gene are SGHRS and YFSETQ.

This sequence joins TRBV19 and TRBJ2-1, with 8 bases lining up with TRBD2. With 6 bases clipped from V and 6 bases from J, the junction kept 7 bases outside the gene matches. The germline CDR1 and CDR2 sequences are LNHDA and SQIVND (reference sequence). CDR3 length: 14 residues. CDR3 bases: TGTGCCAGTAGCCACGTCGGGGGGGCCAATGAGCAGTTCTTC. Translated, it gives CASSHVGGANEQFF.

The chain carries TRBV24-1 and TRBJ2-5, with 11 bases fitting TRBD2. V gave up 3 bases and J gave up 2 bases; unmatched junction bases: 7. The CDR3 runs 17 residues. Per germline, CDR1 KGHDR and CDR2 SFDVKD. The CDR3 DNA follows: TGTGCCACCAGTGATAAGTCGGGACTAGCGGAACAAGAGACCCAGTACTTC. As protein: CATSDKSGLAEQETQYF.

The chain uses TRBV6-5 and TRBJ1-1; D uncertain. V was shortened by 8 bases and J by 10 bases, with 23 bases between the two germline ends. This CDR3 spans 14 amino acids. Germline V gives CDR1 MNHEY, CDR2 SVGAGI. As DNA, the CDR3 is TGTGCCAGCGCCGGGGTGGGAGCCCCCCCCGGAGCTTTCTTT. Its protein product is CASAGVGAPPGAFF.

The chain combines TRBV9 with TRBJ2-7, with 7 positions matching TRBD1. The trim removed 3 bases at V and 3 bases at J, leaving 9 bases unmatched. Germline CDR1 is SGDLS and CDR2 is YYNGEE. The CDR3 contains 15 residues. The CDR3 nucleotides are TGTGCCAGCAGCGAGAGAGGGACAGAGGACTACGAGCAGTACTTC. Amino acid sequence: CASSERGTEDYEQYF. The full variable domain, with the rest looked up from reference TRBV9 and TRBJ2-7, is DSGVTQTPKHLITATGQRVTLRCSPRSGDLSVYWYQQSLDQGLQFLIQYYNGEERAKGNILERFSAQQFPDLHSELNLSSLELGDSALYFCASSERGTEDYEQYFGPGTRLTVT.

The CDR3 sequence: CASSPRGYNEQFF. The CDR3 DNA reads TGTGCCAGTAGTCCCCGGGGTTACAATGAGCAGTTCTTC. This chain links TRBV19 with TRBJ2-1; TRBD2 is a possible D gene (5 bases). The CDR3 runs to 13 residues. The germline V and J ends were trimmed by 5 bases and 4 bases, with 9 bases remaining between them. The germline CDR1 and CDR2 sequences are LNHDA and SQIVND (reference sequence).

Only a few counts were recorded for this clone. The chain is built from TRBV5-1 and TRBJ1-2; TRBD1 matches 9 bases. V lost 4 bases to trimming and J lost 8 bases; unmatched junction nucleotides: 12. In germline, CDR1 is SGHRS, CDR2 YFSETQ. This CDR3 has 15 amino acids. The CDR3 bases are TGCGCCAGCAGCCCCACCGGGACAGGGTCCTTCGGCTACACCTTC. Its protein product is CASSPTGTGSFGYTF. The complete variable domain, with remaining parts taken from reference TRBV5-1 and TRBJ1-2, reads KAGVTQTPRYLIKTRGQQVTLSCSPISGHRSVSWYQQTPGQGLQFLFEYFSETQRNKGNFPGRFSGRQFSNSRSEMNVSTLELGDSALYLCASSPTGTGSFGYTFGSGTRLTVV.

The V call is TRBV19, the J call TRBJ2-7; a weak D match, TRBD1 (5 bases). CDR3 length equals 15 residues. Trimming shortened V by 4 bases and J by 2 bases, and 15 bases separated the two germline ends. Per the germline V gene, CDR1 is LNHDA and CDR2 is SQIVND (reference sequence). The CDR3 is CASSNTGFSAYEQYF. The DNA for the CDR3 is TGTGCCAGTAGTAACACAGGATTCTCCGCCTACGAGCAGTACTTC. Full variable domain (missing parts from reference TRBV19 and TRBJ2-7): DGGITQSPKYLFRKEGQNVTLSCEQNLNHDAMYWYRQDPGQGLRLIYYSQIVNDFQKGDIAEGYSVSREKKESFPLTVTSAQKNPTAFYLCASSNTGFSAYEQYFGPGTRLTVT.

The DNA for the CDR3 is TGTGCCAGCAGCTTAGTGATCAGTCTTATCGCCGGGGAGCTGTTTTTT. It encodes CASSLVISLIAGELFF. This chain uses TRBV7-8 with TRBJ2-2; D gene unclear. The CDR3 is made up of 16 amino acids. Germline lookup yields CDR1 SGHVS and CDR2 FQNEAQ. V was pared by 1 base and J by 6 bases, with 15 bases between.

This clone was observed a single time. The chain employs TRBV4-1 and TRBJ2-3; D call uncertain. In germline, CDR1 is MGHRA, CDR2 YSYEKL. Trimming shortened V by 4 bases and J by 1 base, and 12 bases separated the two germline ends. This CDR3 spans 15 amino acids. CDR3 region: CASSLMQAGTDTQYF. The CDR3 region has the DNA TGCGCCAGCAGCCTGATGCAGGCTGGCACAGATACGCAGTATTTT.

This clone was observed a few times. CDR3 region: CASRSDSKTANTIYF. DNA of the CDR3: TGTGCCAGCCGATCTGATTCTAAGACTGCAAACACCATATATTTT. The chain carries TRBV5-4 and TRBJ1-3; D remains unclear. Trimming cost V 7 bases and J 6 bases, with 20 bases left between them. CDR1 and CDR2 from the germline V gene are SGHNT and YYREEE (reference sequence). The length of the CDR3 is 15 residues.

This rearrangement joins TRBV4-1 to TRBJ2-7; a possible D gene is TRBD2 (6 bases). CDR1 and CDR2 (germline): MGHRA, YSYEKL. The CDR3 is 14 amino acids. The ends were cut back, 4 bases at V and 4 bases at J, with 14 bases in the middle. The chain's CDR3 is CASSPPGSVYEQYF. CDR3 in DNA: TGCGCCAGCAGCCCCCCCGGGAGCGTGTACGAGCAGTACTTC.